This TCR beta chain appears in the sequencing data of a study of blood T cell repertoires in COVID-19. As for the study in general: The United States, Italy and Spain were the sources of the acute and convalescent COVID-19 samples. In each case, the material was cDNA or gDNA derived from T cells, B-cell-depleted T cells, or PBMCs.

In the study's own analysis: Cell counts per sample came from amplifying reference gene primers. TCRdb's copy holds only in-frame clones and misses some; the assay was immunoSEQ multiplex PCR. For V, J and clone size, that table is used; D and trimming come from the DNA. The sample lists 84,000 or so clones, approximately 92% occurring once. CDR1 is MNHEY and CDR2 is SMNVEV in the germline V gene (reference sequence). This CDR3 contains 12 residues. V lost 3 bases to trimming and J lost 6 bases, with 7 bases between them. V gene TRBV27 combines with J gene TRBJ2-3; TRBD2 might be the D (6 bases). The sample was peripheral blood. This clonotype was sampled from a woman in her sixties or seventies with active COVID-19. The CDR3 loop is CASSFLADTQYF. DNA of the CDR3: TGTGCCAGCAGTTTTCTAGCGGATACGCAGTATTTT.